This entry features one T cell receptor beta chain sequence. Antigen unknown. Sequencing used immunoSEQ multiplex PCR; TCRdb keeps in-frame clones, though not all of them. The table records 150,000 to 200,000 clones, around nine tenths of them present only once. These data are taken from a study of T cell responses to AZD1222 COVID-19 vaccine. Study conclusions and caveats: Samples come after the peak T cell response, not at day 14.

Germline assignment: CDR1 LGHDT and CDR2 YNNKEL (reference sequence). Trimming cost V 1 base and J 0 bases, with 13 bases left between them. This CDR3 contains 16 residues. The sample in question was peripheral blood, obtained 28 days after the second AZD1222 dose. The chain uses TRBV3-1 (or the pseudogene TRBV3-2) and TRBJ2-7; TRBD1 is a possible D gene (5 bases). The sequence was obtained from an adult who received the AZD1222 COVID-19 vaccine. In DNA form, the CDR3 reads TGTGCCAGCAGCCAAGGACCCAGGGTTTTCTCCTACGAGCAGTACTTC. This translates into CASSQGPRVFSYEQYF.